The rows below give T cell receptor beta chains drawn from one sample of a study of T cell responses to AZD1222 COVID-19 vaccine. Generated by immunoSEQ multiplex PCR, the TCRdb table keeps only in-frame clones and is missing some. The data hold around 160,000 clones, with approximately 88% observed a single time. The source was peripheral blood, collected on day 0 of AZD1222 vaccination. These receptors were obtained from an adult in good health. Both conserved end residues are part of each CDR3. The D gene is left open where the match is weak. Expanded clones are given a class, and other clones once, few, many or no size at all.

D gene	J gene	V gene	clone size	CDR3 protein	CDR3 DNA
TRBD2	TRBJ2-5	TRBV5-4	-	CASKSGGSGETQYF	TGTGCCAGCAAAAGCGGGGGGTCAGGGGAGACCCAGTACTTC
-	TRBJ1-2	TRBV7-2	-	CASSPQTARRQYSF	TGTGCCAGCAGCCCTCAGACGGCTAGACGGCAGTATTCCTTC
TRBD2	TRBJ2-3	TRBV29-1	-	CSVGHLSGGAVDTQYF	TGCAGCGTCGGCCACCTTAGCGGGGGGGCCGTAGATACGCAGTATTTT
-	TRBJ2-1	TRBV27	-	CASSDYNEQFF	TGTGCCAGCAGCGATTACAATGAGCAGTTCTTC
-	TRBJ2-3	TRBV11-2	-	CASSTPWESTDTQYF	TGTGCCAGCAGCACCCCCTGGGAAAGCACAGATACGCAGTATTTT
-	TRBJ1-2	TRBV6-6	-	CASSYLAGEDYGYTF	TGTGCCAGCAGTTACTTGGCAGGGGAGGACTATGGCTACACCTTC
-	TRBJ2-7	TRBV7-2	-	CASSLGERLEQYF	TGTGCCAGCAGCTTAGGGGAGCGCCTCGAGCAGTACTTC
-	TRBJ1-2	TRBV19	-	CASSTGARIGGANYGYTF	TGTGCCAGTAGTACGGGGGCCAGGATCGGGGGTGCCAACTATGGCTACACCTTC
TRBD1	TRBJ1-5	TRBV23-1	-	CASRQGNQPQHF	TGCGCCAGCAGACAGGGGAATCAGCCCCAGCATTTT
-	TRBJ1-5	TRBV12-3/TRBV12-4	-	CASRQVNQPQHF	TGTGCCAGCCGACAGGTCAATCAGCCCCAGCATTTT
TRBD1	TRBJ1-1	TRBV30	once	CARNRGMNTEAFF	TGTGCCAGGAACAGGGGGATGAACACTGAAGCTTTCTTT
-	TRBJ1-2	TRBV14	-	CASSQVGMKNYGYTF	TGTGCCAGCAGCCAAGTCGGTATGAAGAACTATGGCTACACCTTC
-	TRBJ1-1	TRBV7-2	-	CASSETGNTEAFF	TGTGCCAGCAGCGAAACAGGAAACACTGAAGCTTTCTTT
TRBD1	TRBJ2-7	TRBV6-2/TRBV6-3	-	CASSRTGGASYEQYF	TGTGCCAGCAGCCGAACAGGGGGCGCTTCTTACGAGCAGTACTTC
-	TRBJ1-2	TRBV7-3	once	CASSPGSYYGYTF	TGTGCCAGCAGCCCGGGGTCCTACTATGGCTACACCTTC
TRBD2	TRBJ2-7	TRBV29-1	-	CSVGSSREEYF	TGCAGCGTTGGCAGTTCCCGGGAGGAGTACTTC
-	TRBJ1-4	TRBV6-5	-	CASRVGGANEKLFF	TGTGCCAGCAGGGTAGGGGGTGCTAATGAAAAACTGTTTTTT
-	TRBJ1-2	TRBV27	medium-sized	CASRIVRNGYTF	TGTGCCAGCAGGATCGTAAGGAACGGCTACACCTTC
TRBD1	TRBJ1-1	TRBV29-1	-	CSVKGQGRAEAFF	TGCAGCGTTAAGGGACAGGGGCGGGCTGAAGCTTTCTTT
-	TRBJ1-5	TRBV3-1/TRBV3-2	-	CASSLSNQPQHF	TGTGCCAGCAGCCTGAGCAATCAGCCCCAGCATTTT
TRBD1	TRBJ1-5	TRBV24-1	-	CATSDPGQADNQPQHF	TGTGCCACCAGTGATCCTGGACAGGCCGACAATCAGCCCCAGCATTTT
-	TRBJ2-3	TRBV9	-	CASSVNLAAEADTQYF	TGTGCCAGCAGCGTAAACCTCGCAGCGGAGGCTGATACGCAGTATTTT
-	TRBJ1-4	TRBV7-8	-	CASSPRAGVNEKLFF	TGTGCCAGCAGCCCCCGGGCAGGGGTAAATGAAAAACTGTTTTTT
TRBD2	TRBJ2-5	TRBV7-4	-	CASSPPSGTSLKETQYF	TGTGCCAGCAGCCCACCGTCCGGGACTAGCCTAAAAGAGACCCAGTACTTC
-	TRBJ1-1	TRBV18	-	CASSQKTGNTEAFF	TGTGCCAGCTCACAAAAGACTGGGAACACTGAAGCTTTCTTT
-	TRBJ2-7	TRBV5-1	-	CASSFAGSSYEQYF	TGCGCCAGCAGCTTCGCAGGGAGCTCCTACGAGCAGTACTTC
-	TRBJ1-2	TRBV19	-	CASSRRTEEIGYGYTF	TGTGCCAGTAGTAGACGGACAGAGGAGATCGGTTATGGCTACACCTTC
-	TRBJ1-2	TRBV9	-	CASTSSRLGGDYGYTF	TGTGCCAGCACCTCGAGCAGACTAGGGGGGGACTATGGCTACACCTTC
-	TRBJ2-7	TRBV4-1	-	CASNQGFGEQYF	TGCGCCAGCAACCAGGGATTTGGCGAGCAGTACTTC
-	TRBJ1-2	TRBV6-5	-	CASSPGWINGYTF	TGTGCCAGCAGCCCGGGGTGGATCAATGGCTACACCTTC
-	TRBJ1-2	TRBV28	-	CASRRWDTGTVGGYTF	TGTGCCAGCCGCCGCTGGGATACCGGGACGGTGGGAGGCTACACCTTC
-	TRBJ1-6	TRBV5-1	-	CASSLVGNSPLHF	TGCGCCAGCAGCTTGGTGGGGAATTCACCCCTCCACTTT
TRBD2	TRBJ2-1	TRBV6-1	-	CASSDTSGVYNEQFF	TGTGCCAGCAGTGACACTAGCGGGGTGTACAATGAGCAGTTCTTC
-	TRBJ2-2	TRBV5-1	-	CASSRRANTGELFF	TGCGCCAGCAGCCGGCGGGCGAACACCGGGGAGCTGTTTTTT
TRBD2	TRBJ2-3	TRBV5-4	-	CASSLGRRGSTDTQYF	TGTGCCAGCAGCTTAGGACGGCGGGGGAGCACAGATACGCAGTATTTT
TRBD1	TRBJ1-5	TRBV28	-	CASLGTGSFQPQHF	TGTGCCAGTCTCGGGACAGGGAGTTTTCAGCCCCAGCATTTT
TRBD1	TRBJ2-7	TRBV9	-	CASSVALGTVYEQYF	TGTGCCAGCAGCGTAGCGTTGGGGACAGTCTACGAGCAGTACTTC
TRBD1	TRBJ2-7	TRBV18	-	CASSPRQGTYEQYF	TGTGCCAGCTCACCACGACAGGGGACTTACGAGCAGTACTTC